This T cell receptor beta chain stems from a study of blood T cell repertoires in COVID-19. About the research overall: Samples of COVID-19 (acute and convalescent) were obtained from the United States, Italy and Spain. Nucleic acid was either cDNA or gDNA, and it came from T cells, B-cell-depleted T cells, or PBMCs.

Cohort assignment relied on participant-reported clinical history. Worth noting for this clone: This CDR3 is also generated by other DNA sequences in the sample.

Between the trimmed V and J ends, which lost 0 bases and 4 bases, there was a span of 4 bases. Per the germline V gene, CDR1 is SEHNR and CDR2 is FQNEAQ (reference sequence). This CDR3 comprises 13 residues. Per the original methods: Using reference gene primer amplification, nucleated cell counts were estimated. TCRdb keeps only in-frame clones here, not all; method: immunoSEQ multiplex PCR. For V, J and clone size, that table is used; D and trimming come from the DNA. Seen here are a few hundred thousand clones, around 87% observed once, and the top ten hold around 1%. This clonotype originated in a man aged 18 to 29 who had recovered from COVID-19. The sample consisted of PBMCs or T cells enriched from blood (not recorded which). The chain combines TRBV7-9 with TRBJ1-5, with D unresolved. The CDR3 region is CASSLAQNQPQHF. The DNA of the CDR3 is TGTGCCAGCAGCTTAGCACAGAATCAGCCCCAGCATTTT.